The next 23 T cell receptor beta chains were all read from a single sample in a study of blood T cell repertoires in COVID-19. TCRdb's table, derived via immunoSEQ multiplex PCR, lists solely in-frame clones and lacks some. The sample yields roughly 85,000 clones, 60% to 85% seen once. Specimen: peripheral blood. The receptors derive from a human donor in a cohort sampled during active COVID-19.

The V call is TRBV3-1 (or the pseudogene TRBV3-2), the J call TRBJ1-1; 9 bases are a match to TRBD1. Germline lookup yields CDR1 LGHDT and CDR2 YNNKEL (reference sequence). V trimming: 6 bases; J trimming: 3 bases; junction bases outside the gene matches: 2. This CDR3 spans 13 amino acids. The CDR3 loop is CASRGQGDTEAFF. As DNA, the CDR3 is TGTGCCAGCAGGGGACAGGGAGACACTGAAGCTTTCTTT.

The V call is TRBV28, the J call TRBJ1-2, with 9 bases fitting TRBD1. With 6 bases clipped from V and 6 bases from J, the junction kept 11 bases outside the gene matches. Germline-derived CDR1 and CDR2 are MDHEN and SYDVKM. The CDR3 is 15 residues long. Written as DNA, the CDR3 is TGTGCCAGCAGGGGGACCGGGACAGGGAATCATGGCTACACCTTC. It specifies CASRGTGTGNHGYTF.

This chain joins TRBV28 and TRBJ2-7; the D gene is possibly TRBD1 (6 bases). The CDR3 has 15 residues. Deletions cut 5 bases from V and 2 bases from J, with 16 bases between. Looked up from germline, CDR1 is MDHEN and CDR2 is SYDVKM. The CDR3 coding sequence is TGTGCCAGCAGTACCTCAGGGGAACCCCCCTACGAGCAGTACTTC. Its translation: CASSTSGEPPYEQYF.

V gene TRBV5-6 combines with J gene TRBJ2-3; a weak D match, TRBD1 (5 bases). This CDR3 has 15 amino acids. Trimming took off 4 bases at V and 2 bases at J, with 14 bases between the two ends. Germline CDR1 reads SGHDT; CDR2 reads YYEEEE. CDR3 DNA sequence: TGTGCCAGCAGCCTTTACAGGATTGCCACAGATACGCAGTATTTT. Its protein product is CASSLYRIATDTQYF.

This sequence joins TRBV7-9 and TRBJ2-7, with 9 bases that match TRBD1. Germline V gene sequence: CDR1 SEHNR, CDR2 FQNEAQ (reference sequence). The CDR3 consists of 14 residues. After removal of 4 bases from V and 2 bases from J, the junction contained 3 bases not matched to a gene. The CDR3 DNA sequence: TGTGCCAGCAGCTCCGGGACAGGGCCCTACGAGCAGTACTTC. It specifies CASSSGTGPYEQYF.

The chain carries TRBV7-3 and TRBJ2-5; 15 bases are shared with TRBD2. V trimming: 1 base; J trimming: 8 bases; junction bases outside the gene matches: 14. CDR3 length: 19 amino acids. Germline V gene sequence: CDR1 SGHTA, CDR2 FQGTGA. The CDR3 coding sequence is TGTGCCAGCAGCTTAAGGCCCGGCGGGGGACTAGCGGGGGGAGCCACCCAGTACTTC. Translated, it gives CASSLRPGGGLAGGATQYF.

The table lists this clone with a few counts. This CDR3 reads CASSLNLQSYEQYF. DNA for the CDR3: TGTGCCAGCAGCTTAAATCTACAGAGCTACGAGCAGTACTTC. The chain is built from TRBV7-6 and TRBJ2-7; D is ambiguous. CDR1 is SGHVS and CDR2 is FNYEAQ in the germline V gene. Trimming removed 2 bases from V and 3 bases from J, with 11 bases in between. This CDR3 has 14 amino acids.

V gene TRBV6-2 or TRBV6-3 combines with J gene TRBJ2-7, with D unclear. Trimming took off 0 bases at V and 3 bases at J, with 6 bases between the two ends. CDR1 is MNHEY, CDR2 SVGEGT, per germline. CDR3 length: 13 amino acids. CDR3 DNA sequence: TGTGCCAGCAGTTACTCAGTCGGCTACGAGCAGTACTTC. Translation gives CASSYSVGYEQYF.

The CDR3 loop reads CASTRVRDYEQYF. CDR3 nucleotides: TGCGCCAGCACCCGGGTCCGAGACTACGAGCAGTACTTC. This chain links TRBV5-1 with TRBJ2-7; D not certain. The CDR3 contains 13 residues. CDR1 is SGHRS and CDR2 is YFSETQ in the germline V gene. V was cut by 6 bases and J by 3 bases, with 13 bases left in between.

Notes on this clone: This sample also contains other DNA sequences that code for the same CDR3. The chain employs TRBV3-1 (or the pseudogene TRBV3-2) and TRBJ2-7, with 13 bases fitting TRBD2. CDR3 length: 20 residues. Germline CDR1 is LGHDT and CDR2 is YNNKEL (reference sequence). Trimming at V came to 0 bases and at J to 7 bases, leaving 18 bases not matched to a gene. CDR3 DNA: TGTGCCAGCAGCCAAGAAAGGGAGGGAGCACTAGCGGGGGGGCCGGGGGAGCAGTACTTC. Its protein is CASSQEREGALAGGPGEQYF.

The V call is TRBV7-3, the J call TRBJ2-7, with D perhaps TRBD2 (6 bases). The CDR3 covers 14 residues. Germline V lookup: CDR1 SGHTA, CDR2 FQGTGA. V shed 9 bases and J shed 1 base, with 16 bases lying between them. CDR3 nucleotide sequence: TGTGCCAGACCTTGGGGGACTCCTTCCTACGAGCAGTACTTC. This encodes CARPWGTPSYEQYF.

This clone showed up just a few times. The chain links TRBV4-1 to TRBJ2-7; 12 nucleotides line up with TRBD1. V was clipped by 4 bases and J by 4 bases; unmatched bases: 5. The germline V gene encodes CDR1 MGHRA and CDR2 YSYEKL. This CDR3 comprises 15 residues. DNA for the CDR3: TGCGCCAGCAGCCCAGCGGGACAGGGGGCTTACGAGCAGTACTTC. It specifies CASSPAGQGAYEQYF.

This clone was found once. This CDR3 is CASSFEWTSFYEQYF. The CDR3 DNA is TGTGCCAGCAGCTTCGAATGGACTTCCTTCTACGAGCAGTACTTC. The chain couples TRBV11-2 to TRBJ2-7; D perhaps matches TRBD2 (5 bases). Per the germline V gene, CDR1 is SGHAT and CDR2 is FQNNGV. Trimming pared 3 bases from V and 3 bases from J, leaving 15 bases between. The CDR3 runs to 15 residues.

This rearrangement joins TRBV9 to TRBJ2-7, with 7 bases fitting TRBD1. J lost 7 bases, V lost 0 bases, and 4 bases had no gene match. Germline V lookup: CDR1 SGDLS, CDR2 YYNGEE. The CDR3 runs 13 residues. The CDR3 nucleotides read TGTGCCAGCAGCGTAGCCCCAGGGGGAGAGCAGTACTTC. Its protein is CASSVAPGGEQYF.

The gene calls are TRBV9 and TRBJ2-7; TRBD2 is a possible D gene (6 bases). Deletions cut 0 bases from V and 0 bases from J, with 10 bases between. Germline V gene lookup returns CDR1 SGDLS and CDR2 YYNGEE. The CDR3 totals 15 residues. The DNA of the CDR3 is TGTGCCAGCAGCGTAGGGACGGGGGTCTCCTACGAGCAGTACTTC. This encodes CASSVGTGVSYEQYF.

V and J are TRBV5-5 and TRBJ2-6, with TRBD2 matching over 7 bases. The CDR3 extends over 17 amino acids. The germline V gene has CDR1 SGHKS and CDR2 YYEKEE (reference sequence). J lost 0 bases, V lost 5 bases, and 8 bases had no gene match. CDR3: CASSLGLQSSGANVLTF. In nucleotides, the CDR3 is TGTGCCAGCAGTCTGGGACTACAGAGCTCTGGGGCCAACGTCCTGACTTTC.

This clone occurred a few times. CDR3 protein: CASSLGGQIFYGYTF. The CDR3 region has the DNA TGTGCCAGCAGCTTGGGCGGACAAATCTTCTATGGCTACACCTTC. The chain recombines TRBV5-4 with TRBJ1-2; maybe TRBD1 (5 bases). The V gene's germline CDR1 is SGHNT and CDR2 YYREEE (reference sequence). The CDR3 spans 15 residues. Trimming took 0 bases from V and 4 from J, leaving 13 bases between them.

The CDR3 DNA reads TGTGCCCACCGCGGACAGACTAATTCACCCCTCCACTTT. This sequence encodes CAHRGQTNSPLHF. The chain is built from TRBV28 and TRBJ1-6; possible D gene TRBD1, 6 bases. The CDR3 is made up of 13 amino acids. The V and J ends lost 11 bases and 6 bases respectively, with 14 bases between them. CDR1 is MDHEN and CDR2 is SYDVKM in the germline V gene.

J is TRBJ2-7 and V is TRBV3-1 (or the pseudogene TRBV3-2); TRBD1 might be the D (6 bases). CDR1 and CDR2 (germline): LGHDT, YNNKEL (reference sequence). Trimming left V 4 bases short and J 5 bases short, with 18 bases between. This CDR3 has 15 residues. The CDR3 here is CASSPGTSGGHEQYF. The CDR3, as DNA: TGTGCCAGCAGCCCGGGGACATCGGGCGGCCACGAGCAGTACTTC.

This clone was seen only a few times. V is TRBV18 and J is TRBJ2-7, with 9 bases lining up with TRBD2. This CDR3 contains 14 residues. Germline trimming cut 4 bases from V and 3 bases from J; bases unmatched to any gene: 4. Germline V gene data show CDR1 as KGHSH and CDR2 as LQKENI. CDR3 bases: TGTGCCAGCTCACACAGCGGGGGGCTCTACGAGCAGTACTTC. Protein: CASSHSGGLYEQYF. Variable domain in full (rest from reference TRBV18 and TRBJ2-7): NAGVMQNPRHLVRRRGQEARLRCSPMKGHSHVYWYRQLPEEGLKFMVYLQKENIIDESGMPKERFSAEFPKEGPSILRIQQVVRGDSAAYFCASSHSGGLYEQYFGPGTRLTVT.

The count of this clone is one. CDR3 loop: CASSSTGVNSGNTIYF. In DNA form, the CDR3 reads TGCGCCAGCAGCTCCACAGGGGTCAACTCTGGAAACACCATATATTTT. The V gene is TRBV5-1, the J gene TRBJ1-3; 7 bases line up with TRBD1. This CDR3 region has 16 residues. The germline V gene encodes CDR1 SGHRS and CDR2 YFSETQ. V was pared by 3 bases and J by 0 bases, with 6 bases of the junction left unmatched.

The CDR3 DNA sequence: TGTGCCAGCAAGTACCGGCGCGGGGAGACCCAGTACTTC. It codes for CASKYRRGETQYF. The V and J genes are TRBV2 and TRBJ2-5; the D gene is possibly TRBD2 (5 bases). The CDR3 loop spans 13 amino acids. Trimming left V 7 bases short and J 5 bases short, with 14 bases between. Germline CDR1 SNHLY, CDR2 FYNNEI.

This clone was picked up many times. The chain couples TRBV6-4 to TRBJ2-5; 8 nucleotides line up with TRBD2. Trimming cost V 4 bases and J 1 base; bases outside gene matches: 5. The germline CDR1 and CDR2 sequences are MRHNA and SNTAGT. CDR3 length: 15 amino acids. CDR3: CASSVRGAFQETQYF. In nucleotides, the CDR3 is TGTGCCAGCAGTGTGCGGGGGGCCTTCCAAGAGACCCAGTACTTC.